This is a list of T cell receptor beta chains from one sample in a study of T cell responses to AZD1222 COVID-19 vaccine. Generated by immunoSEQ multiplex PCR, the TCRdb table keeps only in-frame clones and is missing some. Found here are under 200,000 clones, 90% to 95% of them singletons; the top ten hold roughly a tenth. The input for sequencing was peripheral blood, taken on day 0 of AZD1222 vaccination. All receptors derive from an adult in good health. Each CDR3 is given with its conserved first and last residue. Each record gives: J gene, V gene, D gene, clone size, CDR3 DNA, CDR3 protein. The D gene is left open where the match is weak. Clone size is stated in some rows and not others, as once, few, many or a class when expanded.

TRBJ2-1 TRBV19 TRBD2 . TGTGCCAGTAGTCATAGGCTACTAGCGGGAGTGGAGCAGTTCTTC CASSHRLLAGVEQFF
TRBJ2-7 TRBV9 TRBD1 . TGTGCCAGCAGCCCGACAGGGGAGTTCGACGGCGAGCAGTACTTC CASSPTGEFDGEQYF
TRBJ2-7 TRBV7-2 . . TGTGCCAGCAGCCCAGCCGTGGGCGAGCAGTACTTC CASSPAVGEQYF
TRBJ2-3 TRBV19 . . TGTGCCACGAGGTGGGGGGTGGCAGATACGCAGTATTTT CATRWGVADTQYF
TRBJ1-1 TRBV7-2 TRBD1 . TGTGCCAGCAGCCAAATGGTGACAGGGCTGAGCACTGAAGCTTTCTTT CASSQMVTGLSTEAFF
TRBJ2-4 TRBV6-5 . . TGTGCCAGCAGCCTACGGAGGGGCGCCAAAAACATTCAGTACTTC CASSLRRGAKNIQYF
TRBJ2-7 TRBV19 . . TGTGCCAGTAGTGCCCGGGCTAGCTCCCACCGGAAGTACGAGCAGTACTTC CASSARASSHRKYEQYF
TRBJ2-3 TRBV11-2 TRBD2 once TGTGCCACCAGCTGGGGGGGTGCAGATACGCAGTATTTT CATSWGGADTQYF
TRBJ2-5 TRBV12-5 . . TGTGCTAGTGGTTTGGCCGGACAGCAAGAGACCCAGTACTTC CASGLAGQQETQYF
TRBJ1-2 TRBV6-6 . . TGTGCCAGCAGGGAGTGGGGTTACGATGGCTACACCTTC CASREWGYDGYTF
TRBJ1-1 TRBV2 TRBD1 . TGTGCCAGCAGGGCCCATCAGGGGGTGGGGAACACTGAAGCTTTCTTT CASRAHQGVGNTEAFF
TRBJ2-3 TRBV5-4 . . TGTGCCAGCAGCTTGAGCCCCTGGGGCACAGATACGCAGTATTTT CASSLSPWGTDTQYF
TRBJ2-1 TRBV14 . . TGTGCCAGCAGCCCCCCGGGCGGGATCTACAATGAGCAGTTCTTC CASSPPGGIYNEQFF
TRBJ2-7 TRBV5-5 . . TGTGCCAGCAGCTTGGAGGGTCTCAACGAGCAGTACTTC CASSLEGLNEQYF
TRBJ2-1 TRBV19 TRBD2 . TGTGCCAGTAGTTCGGCAGCGGGAGTAGGGAATGAGCAGTTCTTC CASSSAAGVGNEQFF